What follows describes a single TCR beta chain. The antigen it binds to is not known. Qualities for individual bases were not recorded, and no much larger clone is one base off. The CDR3, cysteine through phenylalanine, is 15 amino acids long. Here the CDR3 DNA is all that survives: 45 bases in frame from base 1. V is clipped by 1 base and J by 0 bases, and the sequence between their germline boundaries is 9 bases long. The germline V gene sets CDR1 to MGHDK and CDR2 to SYGVNS. This record comes from a study of T cell responses to AZD1222 COVID-19 vaccine (dated by TCRdb to about 2021). Notes on the research overall: Because spike-specific TCR depth and breadth did not differ between the two schedules, AZD1222 recipients who got a second dose at roughly 4 weeks were pooled with those who got a second dose at roughly 12 weeks. A total of under 250 trial participants underwent TCR sequencing, of whom 200 to 220 had received two doses of AZD1222 and roughly 26 had received two doses of the MenACWY control vaccine. Trial participants were enrolled by age into subgroups of 18-55, 56-69 and 70-plus years, and around 150, 28 and 57 TCR-sequenced participants, respectively, were included in these subgroups.

According to the study, the label for this sample's time point signals: baseline before first vaccination. Samples from vaccinated people were obtained from the UK trials COV001 and COV002, which included a single-blind randomized controlled phase 2/3 trial of AZD1222 (ChAdOx1 nCoV-19) in healthy adults. Trial participant PBMC samples were collected at day 0 and day 28 after the second dose for TCRbeta chain sequencing. The research as a whole found: Conclusions about previously exposed vaccinees were limited because only a handful of AZD1222 recipients were SARS-CoV-2 seropositive at baseline. The 56-69-year group was small, and its depth increase did not reach significance, likely because of low power. The vaccine-associated CD4 TCRs covered the entire spike protein, and the dominant responses fell in regions 160-218 and 743-854. Participants were mostly white British, with more females than males. The authors suggested clonal diversity may have been underestimated. Nearly half of unique spike-specific TCRs reportedly recognized epitopes outside regions mutated in the B.1.351 and B.1.1.7 variants. After two AZD1222 doses, spike-specific TCR breadth and depth were significantly higher than at day 0 and than in MenACWY recipients. No day 14 peak-response samples were available, so repertoires were characterized only after the peak T cell response.

The CDR3 regions of human TCRbeta chains were analyzed by immunosequencing. The published analysis was carried out like this. Repertoire TCRs were checked for matches against a reference library of SARS-CoV-2-specific TCRs that had been generated using the MIRA antigen-specificity platform. Breadth meant the fraction of unique TCRs that were SARS-CoV-2-associated, whereas depth meant the fraction of total T cells that were SARS-CoV-2-associated. Using the MIRA data, each spike-specific TCR was mapped to the spike region that the TCR reacts to and placed in a CD4 or CD8 class. Log10-transformed breadth and depth values were compared by one-way ANOVA with Sidak's multiple comparisons tests. TCRdb's version of the immuneACCESS table is confined to in-frame rearrangements and falls short of the full clone set. An unresolved V gene accounts for under half of the shortfall where checked; the remainder is of unknown origin. That table is the source of V, J and clone size, and D and trimming were worked out from the DNA. For this sample the table gives fewer than 150,000 clones, of which 89% were detected only once. Around 4.7% of the sample goes to the ten largest clones.

The specimen was peripheral blood, collected on day 0 of AZD1222 vaccination. This clonotype was sampled from an adult in good health. The rearranged segments are TRBV25-1 and TRBJ1-1; confidence is insufficient to name the D gene. The sequenced DNA: TGTGCCAGCAGTGAATCGTTGGTAATGAACACTGAAGCTTTCTTT. Translation gives CASSESLVMNTEAFF.